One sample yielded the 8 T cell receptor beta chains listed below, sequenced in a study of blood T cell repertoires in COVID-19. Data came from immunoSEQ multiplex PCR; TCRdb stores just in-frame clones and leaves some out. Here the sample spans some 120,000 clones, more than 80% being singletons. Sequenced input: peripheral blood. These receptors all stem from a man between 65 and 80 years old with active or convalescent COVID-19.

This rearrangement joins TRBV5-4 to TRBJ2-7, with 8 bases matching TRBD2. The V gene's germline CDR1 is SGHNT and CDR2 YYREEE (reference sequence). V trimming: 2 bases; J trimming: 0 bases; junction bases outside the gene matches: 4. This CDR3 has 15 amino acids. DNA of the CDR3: TGTGCCAGCAGCTTAGGAAGCGGGAGCTCCTACGAGCAGTACTTC. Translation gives CASSLGSGSSYEQYF. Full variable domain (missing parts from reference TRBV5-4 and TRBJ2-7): ETGVTQSPTHLIKTRGQQVTLRCSSQSGHNTVSWYQQALGQGPQFIFQYYREEENGRGNFPPRFSGLQFPNYSSELNVNALELDDSALYLCASSLGSGSSYEQYFGPGTRLTVT.

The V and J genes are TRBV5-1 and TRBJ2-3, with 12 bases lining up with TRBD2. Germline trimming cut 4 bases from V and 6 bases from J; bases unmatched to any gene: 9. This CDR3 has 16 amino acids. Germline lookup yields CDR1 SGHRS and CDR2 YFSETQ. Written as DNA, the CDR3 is TGCGCCAGCAGCCGGGGGGCTAGCGGGAGGGCCGATACGCAGTATTTT. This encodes CASSRGASGRADTQYF.

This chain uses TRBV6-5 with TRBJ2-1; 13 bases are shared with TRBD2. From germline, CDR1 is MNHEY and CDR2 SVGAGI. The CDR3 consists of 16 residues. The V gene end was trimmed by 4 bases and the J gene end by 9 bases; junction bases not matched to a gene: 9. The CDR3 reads CASSSSGTSGISEQFF. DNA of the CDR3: TGTGCCAGCAGTTCATCCGGGACTAGCGGGATTAGTGAGCAGTTCTTC.

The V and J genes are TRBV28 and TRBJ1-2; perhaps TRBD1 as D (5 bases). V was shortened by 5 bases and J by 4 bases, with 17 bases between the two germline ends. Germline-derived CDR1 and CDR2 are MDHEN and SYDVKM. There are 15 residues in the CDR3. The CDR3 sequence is CASSPHQGGSYGYTF. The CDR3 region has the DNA TGTGCCAGCAGTCCCCACCAGGGCGGTAGCTATGGCTACACCTTC.

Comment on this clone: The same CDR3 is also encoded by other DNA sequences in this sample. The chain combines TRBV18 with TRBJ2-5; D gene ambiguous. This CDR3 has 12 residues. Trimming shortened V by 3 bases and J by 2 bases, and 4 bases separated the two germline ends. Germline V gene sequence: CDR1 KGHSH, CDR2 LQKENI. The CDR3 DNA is TGTGCCAGCTCACCCGGGCAAGAGACCCAGTACTTC. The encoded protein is CASSPGQETQYF.

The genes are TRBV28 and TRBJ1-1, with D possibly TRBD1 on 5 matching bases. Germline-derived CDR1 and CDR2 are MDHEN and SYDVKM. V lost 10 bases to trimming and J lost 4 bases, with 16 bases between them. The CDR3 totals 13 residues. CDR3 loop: CAIQNRGSTEAFF. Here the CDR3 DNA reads TGTGCCATACAAAATAGGGGTTCCACTGAAGCTTTCTTT.

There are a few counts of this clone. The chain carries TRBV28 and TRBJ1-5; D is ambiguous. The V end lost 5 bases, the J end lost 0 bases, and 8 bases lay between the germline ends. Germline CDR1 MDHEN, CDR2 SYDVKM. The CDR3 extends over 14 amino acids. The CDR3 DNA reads TGTGCCAGCAGTACGGGAACTAGCAATCAGCCCCAGCATTTT. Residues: CASSTGTSNQPQHF.

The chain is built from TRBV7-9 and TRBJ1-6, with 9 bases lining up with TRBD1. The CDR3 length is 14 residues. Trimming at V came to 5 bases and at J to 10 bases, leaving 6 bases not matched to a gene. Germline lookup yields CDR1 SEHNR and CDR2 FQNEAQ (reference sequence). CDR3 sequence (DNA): TGTGCCAGCAGCCTGGGACAGGGACAATCACCCCTCCACTTT. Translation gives CASSLGQGQSPLHF.